The sequence of this T cell receptor beta chain was determined in a study of cytomegalovirus exposure and HLA in healthy donors. This PCR relied on a set of 60 Vbeta primers and 13 Jbeta primers. The method was immunoSEQ multiplex PCR; TCRdb's version includes in-frame clones alone and lacks a portion of them. Of 84,000 or so clones listed, 60% to 80% were seen once; the top ten hold over 3%. General study results and limits: Association of a missense DCLRE1C variant with TCR beta V- and J-gene trimming was reported in a later analysis.

The CDR3 loop spans 15 amino acids. The germline CDR1 and CDR2 sequences are MNHEY and SMNVEV (reference sequence). V gave up 2 bases and J gave up 5 bases; unmatched junction bases: 6. Comment on this clone: Antigen: not known.

Input material: PBMCs. The TCR originated in a man between 50 and 59 years old in good health and CMV-seronegative. J is TRBJ2-7 and V is TRBV27, with 10 bases that match TRBD2. CDR3 loop: CASSLGSGGSNEQYF. CDR3 sequence (DNA): TGTGCCAGCAGTTTAGGTAGCGGGGGGAGCAACGAGCAGTACTTC.